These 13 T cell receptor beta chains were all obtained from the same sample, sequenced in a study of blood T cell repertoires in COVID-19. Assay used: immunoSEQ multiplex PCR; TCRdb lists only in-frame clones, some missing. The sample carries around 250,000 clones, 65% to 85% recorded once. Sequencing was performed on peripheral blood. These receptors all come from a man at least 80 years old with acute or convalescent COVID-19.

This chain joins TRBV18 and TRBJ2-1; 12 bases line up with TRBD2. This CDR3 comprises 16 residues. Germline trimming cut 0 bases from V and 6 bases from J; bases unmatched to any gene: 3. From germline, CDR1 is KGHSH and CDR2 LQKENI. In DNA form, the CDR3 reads TGTGCCAGCTCACCACCTCTAGCGGGAGGGTTCAATGAGCAGTTCTTC. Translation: CASSPPLAGGFNEQFF. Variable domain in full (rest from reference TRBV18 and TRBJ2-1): NAGVMQNPRHLVRRRGQEARLRCSPMKGHSHVYWYRQLPEEGLKFMVYLQKENIIDESGMPKERFSAEFPKEGPSILRIQQVVRGDSAAYFCASSPPLAGGFNEQFFGPGTRLTVL.

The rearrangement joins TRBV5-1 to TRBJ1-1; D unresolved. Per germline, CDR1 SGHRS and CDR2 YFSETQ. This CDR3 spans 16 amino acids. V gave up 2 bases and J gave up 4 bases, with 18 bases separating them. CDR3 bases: TGCGCCAGCAGCTTTTCCTACATGGTTGGCGGCACTGAAGCTTTCTTT. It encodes CASSFSYMVGGTEAFF.

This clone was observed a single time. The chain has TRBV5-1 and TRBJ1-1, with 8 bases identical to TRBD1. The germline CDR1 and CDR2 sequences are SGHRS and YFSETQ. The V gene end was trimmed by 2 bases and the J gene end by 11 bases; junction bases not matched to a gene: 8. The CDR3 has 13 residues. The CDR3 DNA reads TGCGCCAGCAGCTTCTCTTCGACAGGGGCGGCTTTCTTT. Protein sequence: CASSFSSTGAAFF.

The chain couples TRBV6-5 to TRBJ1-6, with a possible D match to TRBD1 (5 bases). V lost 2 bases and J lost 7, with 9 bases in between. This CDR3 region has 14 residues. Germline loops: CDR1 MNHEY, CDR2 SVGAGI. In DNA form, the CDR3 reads TGTGCCAGCAGTTACGGACACCCGAATTCACCCCTCCACTTT. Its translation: CASSYGHPNSPLHF.

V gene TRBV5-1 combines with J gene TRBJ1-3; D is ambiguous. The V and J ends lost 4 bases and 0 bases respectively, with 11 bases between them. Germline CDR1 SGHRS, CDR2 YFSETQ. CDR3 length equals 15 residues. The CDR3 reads CASSPGGSSGNTIYF. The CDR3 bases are TGCGCCAGCAGCCCCGGAGGTAGCTCTGGAAACACCATATATTTT.

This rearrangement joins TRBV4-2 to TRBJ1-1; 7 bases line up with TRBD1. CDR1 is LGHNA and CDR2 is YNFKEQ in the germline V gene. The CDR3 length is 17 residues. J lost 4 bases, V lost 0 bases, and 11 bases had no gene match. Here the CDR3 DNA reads TGTGCCAGCAGCCAAGACACCGGGACAGCGCCGTTCACTGAAGCTTTCTTT. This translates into CASSQDTGTAPFTEAFF.

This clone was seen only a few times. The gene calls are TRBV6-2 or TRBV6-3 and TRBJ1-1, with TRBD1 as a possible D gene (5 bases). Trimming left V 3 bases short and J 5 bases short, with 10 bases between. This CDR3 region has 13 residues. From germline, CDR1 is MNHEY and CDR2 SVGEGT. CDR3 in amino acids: CASSYQGWTEAFF. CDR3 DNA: TGTGCCAGCAGTTATCAGGGCTGGACTGAAGCTTTCTTT.

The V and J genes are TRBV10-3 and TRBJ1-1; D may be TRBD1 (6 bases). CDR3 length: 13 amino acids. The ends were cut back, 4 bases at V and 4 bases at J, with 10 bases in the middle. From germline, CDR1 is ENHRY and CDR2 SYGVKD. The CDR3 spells CAISVSGVTEAFF. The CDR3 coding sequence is TGTGCCATCAGTGTGTCAGGGGTCACTGAAGCTTTCTTT.

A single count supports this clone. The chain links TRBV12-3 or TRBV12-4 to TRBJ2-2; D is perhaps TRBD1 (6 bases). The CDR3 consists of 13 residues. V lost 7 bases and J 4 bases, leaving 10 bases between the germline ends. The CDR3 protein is CASNRAGTGELFF. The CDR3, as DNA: TGTGCCAGCAACAGGGCGGGCACCGGGGAGCTGTTTTTT.

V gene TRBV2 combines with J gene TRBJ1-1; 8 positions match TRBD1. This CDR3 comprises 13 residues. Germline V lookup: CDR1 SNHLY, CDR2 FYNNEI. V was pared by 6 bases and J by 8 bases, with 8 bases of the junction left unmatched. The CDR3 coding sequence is TGTGCCAGCAGGGAACGGGACAGGTCGGAAGCTTTCTTT. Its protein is CASRERDRSEAFF.

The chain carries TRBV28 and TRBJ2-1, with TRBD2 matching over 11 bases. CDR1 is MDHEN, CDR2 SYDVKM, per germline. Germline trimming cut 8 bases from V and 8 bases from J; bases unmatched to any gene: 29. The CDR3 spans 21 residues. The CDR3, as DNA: TGTGCCAGCTCGGGGGCTGCCGGGACAGGGTTTAGCGGGAGGGCAAGCCATGAGCAGTTCTTC. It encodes CASSGAAGTGFSGRASHEQFF.

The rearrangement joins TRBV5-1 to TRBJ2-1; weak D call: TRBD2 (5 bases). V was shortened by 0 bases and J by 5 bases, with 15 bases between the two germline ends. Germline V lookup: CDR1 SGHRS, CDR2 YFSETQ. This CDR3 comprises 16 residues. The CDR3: CASSLGPISGNNEQFF. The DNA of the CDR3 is TGCGCCAGCAGCTTGGGCCCGATTTCGGGGAACAATGAGCAGTTCTTC.

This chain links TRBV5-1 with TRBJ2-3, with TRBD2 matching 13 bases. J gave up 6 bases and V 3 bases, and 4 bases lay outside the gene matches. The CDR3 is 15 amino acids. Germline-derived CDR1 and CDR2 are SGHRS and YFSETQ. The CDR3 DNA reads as TGCGCCAGCAGCTCCCTGACTAGCGGGGGGGATACGCAGTATTTT. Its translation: CASSSLTSGGDTQYF.